The present T cell receptor (beta chain) was sequenced within a study of blood T cells in healthy people across ages. The CDR3 totals 12 residues. Germline V gene sequence: CDR1 ENHRY, CDR2 SYGVKD. V was pared by 6 bases and J by 2 bases, with 8 bases between. This clonotype showed up just a few times. Alongside a J-beta primer mix, a sample-barcoded 5' primer served in a second PCR lasting about 7 to 12 cycles. A template-switch adaptor that had 12 random nucleotides put a tag on each cDNA molecule. A minimum of 2.5 million CDR3-containing paired-end reads was obtained for each sample. TCRdb analysed the 5' RACE reads with MiXCR anew, one entry per CDR3 protein. The sample records some 1.6 million distinct CDR3 sequences, about 35% being singletons.

The gene calls are TRBV10-3 and TRBJ2-7; tentative D call: TRBD2 (5 bases). Sequenced: blood. The clonotype comes from a woman aged 25 to 39 in good health. In DNA form, the CDR3 reads TGTGCCATCAGCCGGGATACCTACGAGCAGTACTTC. This gives the protein CAISRDTYEQYF.